This T cell receptor beta chain was sequenced in a study of early T cells in non-severe SARS-CoV-2 infection (dated by TCRdb to about 2021). General notes on the study: Because TCR sequencing relied on bulk RNA taken from unsorted whole blood, pairing of alpha and beta chains was not possible. General study outcomes and caveats: VDJdb matching was skewed toward anti-spike CD8 responses and likely underestimated virus-specific expansions, missing private and CD4 specificities.

This was a case-control study nested in a cohort of healthcare workers in London, UK, who had nasopharyngeal swab PCR tests and blood samples taken every week. Healthcare workers were enrolled in the week of the UK lockdown, from 23 to 31 March 2020, and were followed every week for up to roughly 16 weeks. Per the germline V gene, LGHNA is the CDR1 and YNFKEQ is the CDR2. The CDR3 starts with the cysteine, ends with the phenylalanine, and has 16 residues. Left in the record is the CDR3 DNA by itself, 48 bases read in frame from the first base. The germline ends are 15 bases apart after V is trimmed by 0 bases and J by 3 bases. This clonotype has more than one count but fewer than ten. The clone's antigen remains unknown. The record has no base qualities; no much larger clone is one base away. The method behind the library was 5' RACE. Sequenced using a NextSeq 500. Unique molecular identifiers were attached to individual cDNA molecules in the TCR library protocol so that sequencing error and PCR bias could be corrected. TCR alpha and beta chains were both sequenced, and the abundances of alpha and beta sequences in each sample were closely correlated with each other. The source study handled its data this way. Decombinator V4 was used to perform V gene, J gene and CDR3 annotation of TCR sequences. Expanded TCRs were defined as changing significantly between any two time points under a Poisson model with p below 0.0001. TCR abundances were normalised to the total number of TCRs sequenced per sample and were expressed as counts per million. TRAV1-2 paired with TRAJ12, TRAJ20 or TRAJ33 defined MAIT TCRs, while TRAV10 paired with TRAJ18 defined iNKT TCRs. VDJdb, accessed on 1 November 2021, was searched for TCRs annotated for CMV, EBV and SARS-CoV-2, and TCRs annotated for more than one antigen were excluded. The public reads were reprocessed in TCRdb via fastp at Q25 and MiXCR, keeping in-frame beta chains. Every CDR3 protein is listed once, alongside the most common genes and DNA of its rows. The V and J calls reflect TCRdb's pipeline rather than the authors' work. The sample table shows some 91,000 distinct CDR3 sequences, and approximately 13% are seen once. 2% to 2.5% of the sample comes from the top ten.

The clonotype was recovered from an adult who was a healthcare worker with PCR-confirmed SARS-CoV-2 infection or an uninfected control (not recorded which). The specimen was whole blood. The rearrangement joined TRBV4-2 to TRBJ2-7; the D element could tentatively be TRBD1 or TRBD2, as 5 bases agree for each. The CDR3 here reads CASSQEGAGTNYEQYF. The sequenced DNA: TGTGCCAGCAGCCAAGAAGGGGCAGGGACGAACTACGAGCAGTACTTC.